This TCR beta chain was documented in a study of T cells after yellow fever vaccination. Study-level points and caveats: Contaminants from the bulk population, in the form of abundant clonotypes, could be found in FACS-sorted repertoires. Peaking faster, on day 5 versus 15, the secondary response was nonetheless weaker. The study re-detected most primary-vaccination clones after the booster (96% CD4, around 89% CD8).

As for this clonotype: What it binds is not known.

A universal primer site and UMIs were added as TCR cDNA was made by 5'RACE template switching. TCRdb reanalysed the 5' RACE reads using MiXCR and keeps one entry per CDR3 protein. Among 550,000 or so distinct CDR3 sequences listed, roughly 21% were seen once. Germline-derived CDR1 and CDR2 are LNHDA and SQIVND (reference sequence). The CDR3 covers 13 residues. Trimming pared 6 bases from V and 2 bases from J, leaving 11 bases between. V is TRBV19 and J is TRBJ2-7, with D uncertain. The sample was PBMCs, taken 15 days after the yellow fever booster vaccination. This sequence was found in a man aged 25 to 40 who received the YFV17D yellow fever vaccine. CDR3 coding DNA: TGTGCCAGTAGCAAGGCCTTTACCTACGAGCAGTACTTC. Amino acids: CASSKAFTYEQYF.